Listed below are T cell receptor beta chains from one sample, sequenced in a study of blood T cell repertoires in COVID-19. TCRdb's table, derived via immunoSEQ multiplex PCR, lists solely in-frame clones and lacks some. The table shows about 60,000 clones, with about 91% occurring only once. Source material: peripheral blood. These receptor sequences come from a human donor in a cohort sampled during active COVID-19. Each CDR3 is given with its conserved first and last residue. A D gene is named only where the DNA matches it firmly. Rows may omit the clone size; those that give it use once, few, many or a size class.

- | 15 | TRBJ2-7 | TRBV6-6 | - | TGTGCCAGCAGTTACTCCGCAGGCGCCTCCTACGAGCAGTACTTC | CASSYSAGASYEQYF
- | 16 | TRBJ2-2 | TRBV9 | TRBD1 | TGTGCCAGCAGCGTAGCCCCGGGACAGGGGTCCGGGGAGCTGTTTTTT | CASSVAPGQGSGELFF
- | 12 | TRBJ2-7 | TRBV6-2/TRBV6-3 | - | TGTGCCAGCAGTCAGGGGCTCTACGAGCAGTACTTC | CASSQGLYEQYF
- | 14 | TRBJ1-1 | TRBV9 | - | TGTGCCAGCAGCGTAGCTGCGGTGAACACTGAAGCTTTCTTT | CASSVAAVNTEAFF
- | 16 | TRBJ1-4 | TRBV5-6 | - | TGTGCCAGCAGCTTATTCTCCGCGGCAACTAATGAAAAACTGTTTTTT | CASSLFSAATNEKLFF
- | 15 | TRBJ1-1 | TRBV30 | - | TGTGCCTGGAGTGAACCCCGACAGTTTAACACTGAAGCTTTCTTT | CAWSEPRQFNTEAFF
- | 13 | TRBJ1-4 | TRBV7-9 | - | TGTGCCAGCAGCCGGGACACGGATGAAAAACTGTTTTTT | CASSRDTDEKLFF
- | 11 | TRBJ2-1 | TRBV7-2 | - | TGTGCCAGCAGCCCCTCGACGGGGCAGTTCTTC | CASSPSTGQFF
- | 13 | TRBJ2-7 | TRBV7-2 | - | TGTGCCAGCAGCTCACAAGGACAGTACGAGCAGTACTTC | CASSSQGQYEQYF
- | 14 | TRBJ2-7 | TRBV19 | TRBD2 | TGTGCCAGCAGGGAGCGGGGGGATTCCTACGAGCAGTACTTC | CASRERGDSYEQYF
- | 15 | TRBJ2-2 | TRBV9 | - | TGTGCCAGCAGCGTAGACCCCCAGGGGACCGGGGAGCTGTTTTTT | CASSVDPQGTGELFF
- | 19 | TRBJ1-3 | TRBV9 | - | TGTGCCAGCAGCGTAGGAGCTTTTATTGGTGCCAACTCTGGAAACACCATATATTTT | CASSVGAFIGANSGNTIYF
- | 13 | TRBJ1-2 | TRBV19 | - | TGTGCCAGTAGTCCTAATCAGGGCTATGGCTACACCTTC | CASSPNQGYGYTF
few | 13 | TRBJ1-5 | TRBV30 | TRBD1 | TGTGCCTGGGGGGGACAGGCCAATCAGCCCCAGCATTTT | CAWGGQANQPQHF
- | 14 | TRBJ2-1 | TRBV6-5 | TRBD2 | TGTGCCAGCAGTCCCTGGACTAGCTCTAATGAGCAGTTCTTC | CASSPWTSSNEQFF
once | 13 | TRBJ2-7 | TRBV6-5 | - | TGTGCCAGCAGTTGGTCTAGAGCCTACGAGCAGTACTTC | CASSWSRAYEQYF
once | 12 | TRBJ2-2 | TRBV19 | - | TGTGCCAGTAGTATTCAGGACGGGGAGCTGTTTTTT | CASSIQDGELFF
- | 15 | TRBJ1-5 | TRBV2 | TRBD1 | TGTGCCAGCAGTAGGGACAGAAATAGCAATCAGCCCCAGCATTTT | CASSRDRNSNQPQHF
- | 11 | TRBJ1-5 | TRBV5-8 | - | TGTGCCAGCAGCCTGGGTCAGAGGCAGCATTTT | CASSLGQRQHF
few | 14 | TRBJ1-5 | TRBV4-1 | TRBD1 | TGCGCCAGCAGCTATGGACAGGGGAATCAGCCCCAGCATTTT | CASSYGQGNQPQHF
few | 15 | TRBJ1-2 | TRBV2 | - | TGTGCCAGCAGTGAACCTTCTAAAATCCGCTATGGCTACACCTTC | CASSEPSKIRYGYTF
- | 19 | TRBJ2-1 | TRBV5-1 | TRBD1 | TGCGCCAGCAGCTTCCGTCCCGGGACAGGGGGCTATGGATACAATGAGCAGTTCTTC | CASSFRPGTGGYGYNEQFF
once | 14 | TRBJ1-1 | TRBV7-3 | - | TGTGCCAGCAGCCTGGGCGGGGTGAACACTGAAGCTTTCTTT | CASSLGGVNTEAFF
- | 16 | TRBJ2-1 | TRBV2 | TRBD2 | TGTGCCAGCAGCGCCTTGACTAGCGGGAAAAACAATGAGCAGTTCTTC | CASSALTSGKNNEQFF
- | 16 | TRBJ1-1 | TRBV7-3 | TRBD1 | TGTGCCAGCAGCTTAAGACAGGGAGGTCGGAACACTGAAGCTTTCTTT | CASSLRQGGRNTEAFF
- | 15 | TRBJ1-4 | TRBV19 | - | TGTGCCAGTAGTGAAACAGGGATAACTAATGAAAAACTGTTTTTT | CASSETGITNEKLFF
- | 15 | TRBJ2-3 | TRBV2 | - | TGTGCCAGCAGTGAAGCGAAGTCAGCGGCAGATACGCAGTATTTT | CASSEAKSAADTQYF
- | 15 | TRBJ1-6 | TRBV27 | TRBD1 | TGTGCCAGCAGTATTGGGACAGGAACTAATTCACCCCTCCACTTT | CASSIGTGTNSPLHF
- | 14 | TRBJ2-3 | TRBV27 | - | TGTGCCAGCAGAGGATCCCTAGGCACAGATACGCAGTATTTT | CASRGSLGTDTQYF
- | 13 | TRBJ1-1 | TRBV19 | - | TGTGCCACCCGAAGCGACTTGAACACTGAAGCTTTCTTT | CATRSDLNTEAFF
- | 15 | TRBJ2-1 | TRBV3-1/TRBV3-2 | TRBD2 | TGTGCCAGCAGCCATGTCCAGCGGGGAGGGGATGAGCAGTTCTTC | CASSHVQRGGDEQFF
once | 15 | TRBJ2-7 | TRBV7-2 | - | TGTGCCAGCAGCCCCCGGCCCCGGGGTGACTACGAGCAGTACTTC | CASSPRPRGDYEQYF
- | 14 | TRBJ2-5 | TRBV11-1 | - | TGTGCCAGCAGACCCAGGGGCCTCCAAGAGACCCAGTACTTC | CASRPRGLQETQYF
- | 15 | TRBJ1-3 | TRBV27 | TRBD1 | TGTGCCAGCAGTGCCGGGACAGGTCTTGGAAACACCATATATTTT | CASSAGTGLGNTIYF
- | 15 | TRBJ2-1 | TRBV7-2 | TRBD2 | TGTGCCAGCAGCTTATCAGCGGGGGTTTTAAATGAGCAGTTCTTC | CASSLSAGVLNEQFF
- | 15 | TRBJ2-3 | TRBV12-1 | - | TGTGCCAGCGCCCTCAGAGCGGGAGTCCGAGATACGCAGTATTTT | CASALRAGVRDTQYF
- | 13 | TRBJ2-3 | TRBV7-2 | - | TGTGCCAGCAGCCAAAGCGCGACAGATACGCAGTATTTT | CASSQSATDTQYF
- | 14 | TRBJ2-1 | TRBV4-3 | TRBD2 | TGCGCCAGCAGCCAGGGGACTAGCGTGGATGAGCAGTTCTTC | CASSQGTSVDEQFF
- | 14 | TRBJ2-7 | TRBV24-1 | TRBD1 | TGTGCCACCGGGACAGGATTACTGGGGAACGAGCAGTACTTC | CATGTGLLGNEQYF
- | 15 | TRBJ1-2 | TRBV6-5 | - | TGTGCCAGTAGTTTGGCGGGAGAGGGGAGTGGGGGCTACACCTTC | CASSLAGEGSGGYTF
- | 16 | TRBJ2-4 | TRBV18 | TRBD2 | TGTGCCAGCTCACCATTCGCGGGAGGGGAGAAAAACATTCAGTACTTC | CASSPFAGGEKNIQYF
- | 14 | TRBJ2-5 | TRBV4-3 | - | TGCGCCAGCAGCCCGGGCGGGGTCCAAGAGACCCAGTACTTC | CASSPGGVQETQYF
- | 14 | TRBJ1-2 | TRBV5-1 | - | TGCGCCAGCAGCTTCGAGGTCTCGGGCTATGGCTACACCTTC | CASSFEVSGYGYTF
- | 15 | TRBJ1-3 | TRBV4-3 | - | TGCGCCAGCAGCCAAGGTGGGGGCCGTGGGAACACCATATATTTT | CASSQGGGRGNTIYF
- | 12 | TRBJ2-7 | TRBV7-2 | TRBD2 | TGTGCCAGCAGCTTAGAAGGCGGGAGATGGTACTTC | CASSLEGGRWYF